This T cell receptor beta chain emerged from a study of T cell clonality in common variable immunodeficiency. General study points: Common variable immunodeficiency TCR beta sequences reportedly had fewer deletions and N-nucleotide insertions.

The CDR3 loop spans 13 amino acids. V shed 2 bases and J shed 6 bases, with 14 bases lying between them. CDR1 and CDR2 (germline): GTSNPN, SVGIG (reference sequence). The table lists this clone with a few counts. Its cognate antigen is unknown. With the read ending 3 residues before the CDR3 end, the germline J gene is used to fill in that end. Some clones are missing from TCRdb's copy, which holds only in-frame ones; the method was immunoSEQ multiplex PCR. The specimen gives 40,000 or so clones without singletons; the ten biggest hold around 5.8%. Material for sequencing was peripheral blood mononuclear cells. The genes are TRBV30 and TRBJ2-7, with D perhaps matching TRBD2 (5 bases). The sequence was obtained from a human donor with common variable immunodeficiency. CDR3 DNA (partial): TGTGCCTGGAGTCGCCGGGGTCGGTTCGAG. Amino acid sequence: CAWSRRGRFE. Given in full, the CDR3 is CAWSRRGRFEQYF.